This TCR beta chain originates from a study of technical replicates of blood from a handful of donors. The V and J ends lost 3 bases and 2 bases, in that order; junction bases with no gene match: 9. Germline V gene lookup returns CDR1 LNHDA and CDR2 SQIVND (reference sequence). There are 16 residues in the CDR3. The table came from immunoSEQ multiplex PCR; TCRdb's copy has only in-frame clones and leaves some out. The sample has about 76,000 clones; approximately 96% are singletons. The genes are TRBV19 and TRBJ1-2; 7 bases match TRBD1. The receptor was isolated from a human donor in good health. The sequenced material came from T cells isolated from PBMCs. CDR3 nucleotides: TGTGCCAGTAGTATCCCGGACAGGCAGAGCAACTATGGCTACACCTTC. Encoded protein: CASSIPDRQSNYGYTF.